The 21 T cell receptor beta chains below were found in one sample sequenced in a study of blood T cell repertoires in COVID-19. Sequencing was performed with immunoSEQ multiplex PCR; in TCRdb, only in-frame clones are kept and a portion is missing. The sample lists around 220,000 clones, around 80% occurring once. The sample taken for sequencing was PBMCs or T cells enriched from blood (not recorded which). These receptors were obtained from a woman aged 40 to 50 with acute COVID-19.

The chain recombines TRBV3-1 (or the pseudogene TRBV3-2) with TRBJ1-2; 7 bases agree with TRBD1. Germline V gene data show CDR1 as LGHDT and CDR2 as YNNKEL (reference sequence). Trimming cost V 0 bases and J 4 bases; bases outside gene matches: 8. The CDR3 totals 16 residues. The CDR3 loop is CASSQEGGQIGYGYTF. In DNA, the CDR3 is TGTGCCAGCAGCCAAGAAGGGGGACAGATTGGCTATGGCTACACCTTC.

The rearrangement uses TRBV5-6 and TRBJ1-2; possibly TRBD1 for D (5 bases). The germline CDR1 and CDR2 sequences are SGHDT and YYEEEE. The V and J ends lost 4 bases and 1 base respectively, with 11 bases between them. This CDR3 is built from 14 residues. The DNA for the CDR3 is TGTGCCAGCAGCCCAACAGGTGATAACTATGGCTACACCTTC. Its protein is CASSPTGDNYGYTF.

CDR3 nucleotides: TGTGCCAGCAGTACCGGACAGGTTTTCTTCTTCGGCTCTGGAAACACCATATATTTT. Amino acid sequence: CASSTGQVFFFGSGNTIYF. The J gene is TRBJ1-3, the V gene TRBV28, with 7 bases identical to TRBD1. The CDR3 has 19 residues. Trimming at V came to 5 bases and at J to 0 bases, leaving 16 bases not matched to a gene. Germline CDR1 is MDHEN and CDR2 is SYDVKM.

This sequence joins TRBV3-1 (or the pseudogene TRBV3-2) and TRBJ2-7; 11 nucleotides match TRBD2. Germline-derived CDR1 and CDR2 are LGHDT and YNNKEL (reference sequence). V shed 1 base, J shed 13 bases, and the junction held 12 bases outside the gene matches. The CDR3 runs to 15 residues. The CDR3, as DNA: TGTGCCAGCAGCCAAGGAACGCTAGCGGGGGGCCCGTCATACTTC. Its protein product is CASSQGTLAGGPSYF.

As to this clone: The sample contains more than one DNA sequence encoding this CDR3. This chain links TRBV12-3 or TRBV12-4 with TRBJ1-1; no firm D call. The CDR3 covers 12 residues. The V and J ends lost 6 bases and 1 base respectively, with 6 bases between them. CDR3 loop: CASRTQNTEAFF. The CDR3 coding sequence is TGTGCCAGCAGAACACAGAACACTGAAGCTTTCTTT.

The chain uses TRBV5-4 and TRBJ1-5; 8 positions agree with TRBD1. This CDR3 has 14 residues. J gave up 9 bases and V 4 bases, and 9 bases lay outside the gene matches. CDR1 and CDR2 (germline): SGHNT, YYREEE (reference sequence). CDR3 DNA sequence: TGTGCCAGCAGCCCACAGGGGGAGGATGGGCCCCAGCATTTT. The encoded protein is CASSPQGEDGPQHF.

This chain uses TRBV18 with TRBJ1-1; TRBD1 matches at 7 bases. CDR3 length: 12 residues. V was pared by 1 base and J by 8 bases, with 1 base of the junction left unmatched. Germline loops: CDR1 KGHSH, CDR2 LQKENI. CDR3 bases: TGTGCCAGCTCACCACTACAGGGGGAAGCTTTCTTT. This sequence encodes CASSPLQGEAFF.

This rearrangement joins TRBV3-1 (or the pseudogene TRBV3-2) to TRBJ2-7; 11 bases align to TRBD2. CDR3 size: 15 residues. Germline V gives CDR1 LGHDT, CDR2 YNNKEL (reference sequence). V shed 5 bases and J 0 bases; nucleotides not matched to a gene: 3. This chain's CDR3 is CASSGTSGTSYEQYF. As DNA, the CDR3 is TGTGCCAGCAGCGGGACTAGCGGTACCTCCTACGAGCAGTACTTC.

The V and J genes are TRBV3-1 (or the pseudogene TRBV3-2) and TRBJ2-7; perhaps TRBD1 as D (6 bases). Germline CDR1 and CDR2: LGHDT and YNNKEL (reference sequence). The CDR3 length is 13 residues. V gave up 3 bases and J gave up 2 bases, with 8 bases separating them. This CDR3 reads CASSQDRAYEQYF. The CDR3 coding sequence is TGTGCCAGCAGCCAGGACAGAGCCTACGAGCAGTACTTC.

The rearrangement joins TRBV18 to TRBJ2-4, with D perhaps TRBD2 (7 bases). Germline lookup yields CDR1 KGHSH and CDR2 LQKENI. The CDR3 runs 16 residues. The V end lost 6 bases, the J end lost 1 base, and 16 bases lay between the germline ends. CDR3 sequence reads: CASSAGAPGAKNIQYF. The CDR3 DNA sequence: TGTGCCAGCTCGGCGGGGGCCCCGGGGGCCAAAAACATTCAGTACTTC.

The CDR3 loop reads CASSPGGWEKLFF. In DNA, the CDR3 is TGTGCCAGCAGTCCGGGGGGATGGGAAAAACTGTTTTTT. This sequence joins TRBV28 and TRBJ1-4; D possibly corresponds to TRBD1 (5 bases). Trimming cost V 5 bases and J 8 bases, with 12 bases left between them. The CDR3 length is 13 residues. In germline, CDR1 is MDHEN, CDR2 SYDVKM.

The rearrangement links TRBV3-1 (or the pseudogene TRBV3-2) to TRBJ2-2, with D perhaps TRBD2 (7 bases). The CDR3 has 14 amino acids. The V end was cut by 11 bases, the J end by 0 bases, with 13 bases between. CDR1 and CDR2 (germline): LGHDT, YNNKEL (reference sequence). As DNA, the CDR3 is TGTGCCTCCCGGGGGGCGTCGAACACCGGGGAGCTGTTTTTT. Translated: CASRGASNTGELFF.

The V gene is TRBV7-2, the J gene TRBJ2-7, with D maybe TRBD1 (5 bases). V lost 1 base and J 3 bases, leaving 13 bases between the germline ends. The CDR3 contains 15 residues. Germline CDR1 reads SGHTA; CDR2 reads FQGNSA. The CDR3 sequence: CASSLDATAFYEQYF. CDR3 bases: TGTGCCAGCAGCTTAGATGCGACAGCATTCTACGAGCAGTACTTC.

The chain links TRBV7-3 to TRBJ2-1, with D tentatively TRBD2 (6 bases). The CDR3 is 15 residues long. Germline lookup yields CDR1 SGHTA and CDR2 FQGTGA. V dropped 7 bases and J dropped 4 bases, with 17 bases sitting between them. Here the CDR3 DNA reads TGTGCCAGCACCGAGGGAGGTAGCGCGTACAATGAGCAGTTCTTC. It translates to CASTEGGSAYNEQFF.

The rearrangement uses TRBV5-1 and TRBJ2-3, with D possibly TRBD1 on 6 matching bases. The CDR3 totals 15 residues. Trimming took off 5 bases at V and 0 bases at J, with 13 bases between the two ends. The germline CDR1 and CDR2 sequences are SGHRS and YFSETQ. CDR3: CASRWTVTSTDTQYF. CDR3 nucleotides: TGCGCCAGCAGGTGGACAGTTACTAGCACAGATACGCAGTATTTT.

The chain couples TRBV11-2 to TRBJ2-7, with 8 bases matching TRBD1. The CDR3 is 14 residues long. Germline CDR1 and CDR2: SGHAT and FQNNGV. V lost 5 bases, J lost 5 bases, and 8 bases stayed unmatched. This CDR3 reads CASSPGTGYHEQYF. CDR3 DNA sequence: TGTGCCAGCAGCCCCGGGACAGGTTACCACGAGCAGTACTTC. Using reference TRBV11-2 and TRBJ2-7 for the parts outside the CDR3, the full variable domain is EAGVAQSPRYKIIEKRQSVAFWCNPISGHATLYWYQQILGQGPKLLIQFQNNGVVDDSQLPKDRFSAERLKGVDSTLKIQPAKLEDSAVYLCASSPGTGYHEQYFGPGTRLTVT.

The V call is TRBV5-4, the J call TRBJ2-3; TRBD2 matches at 7 bases. The CDR3 spans 14 residues. V was pared by 3 bases and J by 1 base, with 2 bases of the junction left unmatched. CDR1 and CDR2 (germline): SGHNT, YYREEE (reference sequence). The CDR3 DNA reads TGTGCCAGCAGCTACAGCGGGGGCACAGATACGCAGTATTTT. Translating gives CASSYSGGTDTQYF. The full variable domain, completed using reference TRBV5-4 and TRBJ2-3, is ETGVTQSPTHLIKTRGQQVTLRCSSQSGHNTVSWYQQALGQGPQFIFQYYREEENGRGNFPPRFSGLQFPNYSSELNVNALELDDSALYLCASSYSGGTDTQYFGPGTRLTVL.

This chain joins TRBV7-9 and TRBJ2-7, with D possibly matching TRBD2 (5 bases). Germline values: CDR1 SEHNR, CDR2 FQNEAQ (reference sequence). This CDR3 has 13 amino acids. V was trimmed by 5 bases and J by 5 bases, leaving 13 bases between them. For the CDR3, the DNA is TGTGCCAGCAGCAGTTGGGAGTCCGACGAGCAGTACTTC. Its translation: CASSSWESDEQYF.

The rearrangement links TRBV7-8 to TRBJ2-7; 7 nucleotides agree with TRBD2. The CDR3 loop spans 16 amino acids. J gave up 0 bases and V 3 bases, and 8 bases lay outside the gene matches. CDR1 is SGHVS, CDR2 FQNEAQ, per germline. CDR3 region: CASSLGSGGRSYEQYF. In DNA form, the CDR3 reads TGTGCCAGCAGCTTGGGATCGGGAGGACGCTCCTACGAGCAGTACTTC.

V and J are TRBV23-1 and TRBJ1-6, with D maybe TRBD1 (5 bases). TRBV23-1 carries the ORF label, with uncertain function. The CDR3 extends over 15 amino acids. The V end lost 7 bases, the J end lost 8 bases, and 18 bases lay between the germline ends. The CDR3 DNA reads TGCGCCAGCACTTCTTCAAAAGGGGAGGATTCACCCCTCCACTTT. Protein: CASTSSKGEDSPLHF.

The chain has TRBV29-1 and TRBJ2-7; D gene ambiguous. Per germline, CDR1 SQVTM and CDR2 ANQGSEA. There are 12 residues in the CDR3. V gave up 5 bases and J gave up 0 bases, with 8 bases separating them. The CDR3 reads CSVRKSSYEQYF. The CDR3 DNA is TGCAGCGTTCGTAAGAGCTCCTACGAGCAGTACTTC.